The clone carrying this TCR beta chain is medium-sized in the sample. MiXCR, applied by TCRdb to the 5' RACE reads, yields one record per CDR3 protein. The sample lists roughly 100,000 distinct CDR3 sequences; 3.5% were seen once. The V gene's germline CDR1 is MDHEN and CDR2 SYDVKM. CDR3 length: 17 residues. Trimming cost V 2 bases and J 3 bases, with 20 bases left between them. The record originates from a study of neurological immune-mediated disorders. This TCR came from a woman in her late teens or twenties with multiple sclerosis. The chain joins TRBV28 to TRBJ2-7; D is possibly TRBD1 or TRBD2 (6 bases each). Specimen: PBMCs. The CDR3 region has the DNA TGTGCCAGCAGTTTACACGATTCTATAGGGGGGCTCTACGAGCAGTACTTC. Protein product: CASSLHDSIGGLYEQYF. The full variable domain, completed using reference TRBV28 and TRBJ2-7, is DVKVTQSSRYLVKRTGEKVFLECVQDMDHENMFWYRQDPGLGLRLIYFSYDVKMKEKGDIPEGYSVSREKKERFSLILESASTNQTSMYLCASSLHDSIGGLYEQYFGPGTRLTVT.